One sample yielded the 5 T cell receptor beta chains listed below, sequenced in a study of T cell repertoires in cytomegalovirus infection. TCRdb passed the reads through MiXCR, listing each CDR3 protein once. The sample holds 120,000 to 150,000 distinct CDR3 sequences; under 8.5% are singletons and the top ten take under 20%. The sample comprised PBMCs. The receptor set was obtained from a human donor in good health (CMV status not recorded). Some clones in this sample may be carry-over from other donors' samples.

This clonotype has a handful of counts. CDR3 protein: CASSQRRANWDTEAFF. The CDR3 DNA reads TGTGCCAGCAGCCAACGCCGCGCCAATTGGGACACTGAAGCTTTCTTT. The chain couples TRBV14 to TRBJ1-1; D is uncertain. Germline V gene sequence: CDR1 SGHDN, CDR2 FVKESK. The V and J ends lost 2 bases and 3 bases respectively, with 16 bases between them. This CDR3 is built from 16 residues.

This clonotype showed up many times. The chain carries TRBV6-1 and TRBJ1-5, with 7 bases matching TRBD1. This CDR3 comprises 15 residues. Germline CDR1 is MNHNS and CDR2 is SASEGT. Unmatched junction bases numbered 4, after V lost 5 bases and J lost 0 bases. This CDR3 is CASSPQGGSNQPQHF. The CDR3 nucleotides read TGTGCCAGCAGTCCCCAGGGGGGTAGCAATCAGCCCCAGCATTTT.

This clonotype was recorded only once. The chain employs TRBV10-3 and TRBJ1-6; D is possibly TRBD1 (5 bases). Per germline, CDR1 ENHRY and CDR2 SYGVKD. There are 13 residues in the CDR3. Trimming took 8 bases from V and 4 from J, leaving 9 bases between them. The CDR3 sequence: CAIGGGYNSPLHF. The CDR3 DNA sequence: TGTGCCATCGGGGGAGGGTATAATTCACCCCTCCACTTT.

The gene calls are TRBV15 and TRBJ1-2, with 7 bases aligning to TRBD1. The V segment lost 7 bases and the J segment 8 bases; nucleotides outside the gene matches: 13. The CDR3 has 14 residues. Germline lookup yields CDR1 LNHNV and CDR2 YYDKDF (reference sequence). CDR3 DNA sequence: TGTGCCACCACCACGGAGAGGGGGCTAAAAGGCTACACCTTC. It codes for CATTTERGLKGYTF.

This clonotype was seen repeatedly, ten times or more. The chain recombines TRBV28 with TRBJ1-5; 8 bases align to TRBD1. J was trimmed by 0 bases and V by 7 bases; bases with no gene match: 8. The CDR3 spans 16 residues. From germline, CDR1 is MDHEN and CDR2 SYDVKM. The CDR3 coding sequence is TGTGCCAGCAAAACAGGGGGGCTTTATAGCAATCAGCCCCAGCATTTT. It codes for CASKTGGLYSNQPQHF.